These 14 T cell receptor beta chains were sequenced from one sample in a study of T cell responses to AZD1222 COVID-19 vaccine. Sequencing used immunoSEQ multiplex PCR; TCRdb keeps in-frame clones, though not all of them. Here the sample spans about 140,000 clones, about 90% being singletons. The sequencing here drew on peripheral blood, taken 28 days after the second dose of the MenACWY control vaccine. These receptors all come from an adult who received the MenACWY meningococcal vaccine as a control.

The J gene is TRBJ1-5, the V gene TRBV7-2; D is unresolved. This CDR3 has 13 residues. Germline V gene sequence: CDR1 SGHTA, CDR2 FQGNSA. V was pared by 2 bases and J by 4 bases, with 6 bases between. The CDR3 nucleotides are TGTGCCAGCAGCTTAACCCCAAATCAGCCCCAGCATTTT. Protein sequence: CASSLTPNQPQHF.

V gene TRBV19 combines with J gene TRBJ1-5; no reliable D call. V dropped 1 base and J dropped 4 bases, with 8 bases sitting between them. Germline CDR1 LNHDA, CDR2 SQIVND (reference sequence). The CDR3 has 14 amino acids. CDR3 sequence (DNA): TGTGCCAGTAGTATAGGGCAGGAGAATCAGCCCCAGCATTTT. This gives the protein CASSIGQENQPQHF.

CDR3 amino acids: CASSRYLYEQYF. The CDR3 DNA is TGTGCCAGCAGCCGCTACCTCTACGAGCAGTACTTC. The chain has TRBV6-2 or TRBV6-3 and TRBJ2-7; D remains unclear. Per the germline V gene, CDR1 is MNHEY and CDR2 is SVGEGT. The CDR3 has 12 residues. The V end was cut by 6 bases, the J end by 3 bases, with 9 bases between.

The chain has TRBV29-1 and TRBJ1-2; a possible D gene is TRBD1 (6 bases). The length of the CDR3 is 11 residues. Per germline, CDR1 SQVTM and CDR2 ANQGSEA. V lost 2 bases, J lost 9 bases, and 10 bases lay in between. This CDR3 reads CSVERDRRYTF. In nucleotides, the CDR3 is TGCAGCGTTGAACGAGACAGGCGCTACACCTTC.

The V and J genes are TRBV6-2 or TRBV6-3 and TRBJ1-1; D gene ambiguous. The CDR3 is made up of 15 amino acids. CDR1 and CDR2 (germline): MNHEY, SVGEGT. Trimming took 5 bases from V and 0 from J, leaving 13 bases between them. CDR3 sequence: CASSPTTMMNTEAFF. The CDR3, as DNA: TGTGCCAGCAGTCCCACGACAATGATGAACACTGAAGCTTTCTTT.

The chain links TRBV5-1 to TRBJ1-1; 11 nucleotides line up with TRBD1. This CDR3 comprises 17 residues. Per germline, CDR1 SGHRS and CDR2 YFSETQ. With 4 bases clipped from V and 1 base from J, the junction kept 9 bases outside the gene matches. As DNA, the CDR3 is TGCGCCAGCAGCCTTAAAGGACAGGGGGCTACGAACACTGAAGCTTTCTTT. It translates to CASSLKGQGATNTEAFF.

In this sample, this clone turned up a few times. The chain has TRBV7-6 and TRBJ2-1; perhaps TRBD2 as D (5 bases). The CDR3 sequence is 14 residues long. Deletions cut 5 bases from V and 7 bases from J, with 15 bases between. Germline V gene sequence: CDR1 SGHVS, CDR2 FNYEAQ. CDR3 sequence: CASSLEVAINEQFF. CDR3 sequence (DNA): TGTGCCAGCAGCCTGGAGGTCGCCATAAATGAGCAGTTCTTC.

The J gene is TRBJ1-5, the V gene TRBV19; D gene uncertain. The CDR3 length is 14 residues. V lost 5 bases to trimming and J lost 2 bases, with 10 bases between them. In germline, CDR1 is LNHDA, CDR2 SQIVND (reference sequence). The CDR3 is CASSSSWGNQPQHF. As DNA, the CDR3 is TGTGCCAGTAGTTCTAGTTGGGGCAATCAGCCCCAGCATTTT.

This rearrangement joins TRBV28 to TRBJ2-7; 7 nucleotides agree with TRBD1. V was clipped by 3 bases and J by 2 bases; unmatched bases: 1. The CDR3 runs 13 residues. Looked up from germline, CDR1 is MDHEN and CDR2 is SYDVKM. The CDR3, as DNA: TGTGCCAGCAGTTTGGGACAGACCTACGAGCAGTACTTC. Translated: CASSLGQTYEQYF.

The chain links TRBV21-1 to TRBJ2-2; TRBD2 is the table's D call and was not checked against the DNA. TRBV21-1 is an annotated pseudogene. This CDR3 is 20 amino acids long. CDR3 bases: TGTGCCAGCAGCAAACGAAAAGGACTAGCGGAACATGCGAACACCGGGGAGCTGTTTTTT. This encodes CASSKRKGLAEHANTGELFF.

CDR3 amino acids: CASSSWTGRGETQYF. CDR3 nucleotides: TGTGCCAGCAGTTCCTGGACAGGGCGGGGGGAGACCCAGTACTTC. The rearrangement links TRBV28 to TRBJ2-5; TRBD1 is a possible D gene (8 bases). V lost 4 bases, J lost 5 bases, and 17 bases lay in between. This CDR3 region has 15 residues. Germline loops: CDR1 MDHEN, CDR2 SYDVKM. The full variable domain, its missing parts supplied by reference TRBV28 and TRBJ2-5, is DVKVTQSSRYLVKRTGEKVFLECVQDMDHENMFWYRQDPGLGLRLIYFSYDVKMKEKGDIPEGYSVSREKKERFSLILESASTNQTSMYLCASSSWTGRGETQYFGPGTRLLVL.

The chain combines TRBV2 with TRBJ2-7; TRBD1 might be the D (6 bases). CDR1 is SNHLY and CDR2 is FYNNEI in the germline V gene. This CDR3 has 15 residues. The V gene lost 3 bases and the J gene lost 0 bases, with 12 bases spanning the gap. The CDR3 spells CASSDPTGVSYEQYF. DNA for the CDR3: TGTGCCAGCAGTGACCCGACAGGAGTCTCCTACGAGCAGTACTTC. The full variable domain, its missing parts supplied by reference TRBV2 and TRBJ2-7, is EPEVTQTPSHQVTQMGQEVILRCVPISNHLYFYWYRQILGQKVEFLVSFYNNEISEKSEIFDDQFSVERPDGSNFTLKIRSTKLEDSAMYFCASSDPTGVSYEQYFGPGTRLTVT.

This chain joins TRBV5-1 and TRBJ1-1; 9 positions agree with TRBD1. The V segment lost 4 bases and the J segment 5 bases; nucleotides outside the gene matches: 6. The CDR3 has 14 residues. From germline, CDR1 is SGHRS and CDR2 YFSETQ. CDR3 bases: TGCGCCAGCAGCGTACAGGGGGCTGGGACTGAAGCTTTCTTT. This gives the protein CASSVQGAGTEAFF.

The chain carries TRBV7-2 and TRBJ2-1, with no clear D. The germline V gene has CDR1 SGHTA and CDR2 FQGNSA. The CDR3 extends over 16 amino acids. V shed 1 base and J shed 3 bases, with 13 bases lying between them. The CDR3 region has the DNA TGTGCCAGCAGCTTAGACTGGAGCTTACTCTACAATGAGCAGTTCTTC. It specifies CASSLDWSLLYNEQFF.